These T cell receptor beta chains were read from a single sample in a study of blood T cell repertoires in COVID-19. Method: immunoSEQ multiplex PCR; TCRdb's copy keeps in-frame clones and lacks some. Of more than 95,000 clones in the sample, 75% to 90% were seen once. The material sequenced was peripheral blood. These receptor sequences come from a man aged 25 to 40 with acute or convalescent COVID-19. Each CDR3 is given with its conserved first and last residue. The D gene is left open where the match is weak. Size is stated for part of the rows, as once, few or many counts, or as a class when the clone is expanded.

>-|TRBJ2-2|-|TRBV7-6
TGTGCCAGCAGCTTAGGCGGGCAGGAGCTGTTTTTT
CASSLGGQELFF
>-|TRBJ2-7|TRBD2|TRBV7-8
TGTGCCAGCAGCCTTGTAGCGGGGGCGAGCTCCTACGAGCAGTACTTC
CASSLVAGASSYEQYF
>-|TRBJ2-3|-|TRBV19
TGTGCCAGTAGTCCTCGACAGGCCCTCACAGATACGCAGTATTTT
CASSPRQALTDTQYF
>few|TRBJ1-1|TRBD1|TRBV5-6
TGTGCCAGCAGCAATACAGGGGGACGGACTGAAGCTTTCTTT
CASSNTGGRTEAFF
>-|TRBJ1-2|-|TRBV12-3/TRBV12-4
TGTGCCAGCAGTTTCACGGTTAACTATGGCTACACCTTC
CASSFTVNYGYTF
>-|TRBJ1-6|TRBD1|TRBV3-1/TRBV3-2
TGTGCCAGCAGCCAACGCCGGGACAGCGGCTCACCCCTCCACTTT
CASSQRRDSGSPLHF
>-|TRBJ1-6|-|TRBV9
TGTGCCAGCAGCGAGACAAACTCCGGGGGTTCACCCCTCCACTTT
CASSETNSGGSPLHF
>-|TRBJ1-1|-|TRBV7-9
TGTGCCAGCAGCTTGAACAGAGACACTGAAGCTTTCTTT
CASSLNRDTEAFF
>-|TRBJ1-4|TRBD1|TRBV4-3
TGCGCCAGCAGCCTCGGGACAGGGCCTAATGAAAAACTGTTTTTT
CASSLGTGPNEKLFF
>-|TRBJ2-1|TRBD2|TRBV13
TGTGCCAGCAGCCTCGGGACTAGCGGATACAATGAGCAGTTCTTC
CASSLGTSGYNEQFF
>few|TRBJ1-2|TRBD1|TRBV12-3/TRBV12-4
TGTGCCAGCAGTTTCGGGACAGGGCCTGGCTACACCTTC
CASSFGTGPGYTF
>-|TRBJ2-1|TRBD2|TRBV11-2
TGTGCCAGCAGCCTGGGGAGGGACTACTACAATGAGCAGTTCTTC
CASSLGRDYYNEQFF
>-|TRBJ1-2|-|TRBV6-1
TGTGCCAGCAGTGATACTATGGATGGCTACACCTTC
CASSDTMDGYTF
>-|TRBJ1-2|TRBD1|TRBV10-3
TGTGCCACCGGAGGACAGGTTAACTATGGCTACACCTTC
CATGGQVNYGYTF
>-|TRBJ1-2|-|TRBV5-1
TGCGCCAGCAGATCAGACAGGAGGCAGGATGGCTACACCTTC
CASRSDRRQDGYTF
>-|TRBJ2-1|-|TRBV5-1
TGCGCCAGCAGCTTGGGAGCGGGCCGCTCCTACAATGAGCAGTTCTTC
CASSLGAGRSYNEQFF
>-|TRBJ2-3|TRBD2|TRBV5-4
TGTGCCAGCAGCCGACTAGCGGGGGGGCCCCCGATTGGCACAGATACGCAGTATTTT
CASSRLAGGPPIGTDTQYF
>-|TRBJ2-5|TRBD1|TRBV5-5
TGTGCCAGCAGCCCCGGGACAGGGGGCAGGGAGACCCAGTACTTC
CASSPGTGGRETQYF
>once|TRBJ1-4|TRBD1|TRBV30
TGTGCCTGGAAGATACAGGGGGCGTGGGAAAAACTGTTTTTT
CAWKIQGAWEKLFF
>-|TRBJ1-3|-|TRBV4-2
TGTGCCAGCAGCCCACAGGTGGGGGGTGGAAACACCATATATTTT
CASSPQVGGGNTIYF
>-|TRBJ2-7|-|TRBV5-6
TGTGCCAGCAGCTTTCTGTCCTACGAGCAGTACTTC
CASSFLSYEQYF
>once|TRBJ1-2|-|TRBV6-2/TRBV6-3
TGTGCCAGCAGTCCCGGACAGACTTATGGCTACACCTTC
CASSPGQTYGYTF
>-|TRBJ1-3|-|TRBV4-2
TGTGCCAGCAGCCAAGAAGAGGGGGCTGGAAACACCATATATTTT
CASSQEEGAGNTIYF
>few|TRBJ1-1|-|TRBV19
TGTGCCAGTAGTGGCAGATTGAACACTGAAGCTTTCTTT
CASSGRLNTEAFF
>-|TRBJ1-2|-|TRBV30
TGTACCCATTGGAGGCGGGGGGCTATCGACTATGGCTACACCTTC
CTHWRRGAIDYGYTF
>-|TRBJ1-1|TRBD1|TRBV5-1
TGCGCCAGCGGTCCCCAGGGGGCCTACACTGAAGCTTTCTTT
CASGPQGAYTEAFF
>-|TRBJ2-7|-|TRBV19
TGTGCCAGTAGTGTCGGGGGGCCGATTAGCTACGAGCAGTACTTC
CASSVGGPISYEQYF
>-|TRBJ2-1|TRBD2|TRBV5-1
TGCGCCAGCAGCTTGGTTGTGACTAGCAGCGACAATGAGCAGTTCTTC
CASSLVVTSSDNEQFF
>-|TRBJ2-1|-|TRBV7-9
TGTGCCAGCAGCCCGCGACTGGAGGTCTATGAGCAGTTCTTC
CASSPRLEVYEQFF
>-|TRBJ2-2|-|TRBV30
TGTGCCTGGGGGAGAGTTAACACCGGGAAGCTGTTTTTT
CAWGRVNTGKLFF
>-|TRBJ1-1|TRBD1|TRBV27
TGTGCCAGCAGTTTAGGACAGGGGCCCACTGAAGCTTTCTTT
CASSLGQGPTEAFF
>-|TRBJ1-3|-|TRBV7-8
TGTGCCAGCAGCCCAGTGACAGCCGGAAACACCATATATTTT
CASSPVTAGNTIYF